This entry is about one TCR beta chain. What antigen it recognizes has not been identified. One base away there is no much larger clone; base qualities are not given. Trimming takes 0 bases from V and 3 bases from J, and the germline ends sit 18 bases apart. The CDR3 contains 18 residues, cysteine and phenylalanine counted. Left in the record is the CDR3 DNA by itself, 54 bases read in frame from the first base. In the germline V gene, CDR1 corresponds to SGDLS and CDR2 to YYNGEE. TCRbeta CDR3 regions were amplified from genomic DNA using the immunoSEQ Assay, a bias-controlled multiplex PCR. In the authors' own workflow: Within the assay, amplification of reference gene primers was used to estimate how many nucleated cells each sample contained. To quantify the absolute abundance of each unique TCRbeta CDR3 rearrangement, sequence reads were collapsed and filtered. Productive Simpson clonality was computed per sample as the square root of Simpson's diversity index over productive rearrangements. As stored in TCRdb, this immuneACCESS dataset retains in-frame rearrangements with V and J assigned. A fraction of the clones does not appear; measured against another copy, unresolved V genes explain less than half of the discrepancy, and the remainder lacks a known reason. D and trimming were read from the DNA, whereas the V and J calls and clone size are those reported in that table. The sample records over 250,000 clones, under 90% of which are singletons. The top ten constitute around 1.9% of the sample.

This sample is part of a study of blood T cell repertoires in COVID-19 (dated by TCRdb to between 2020 and 2021). For the wider study: The collaborator samples originated in the United States, Italy and Spain and spanned the acute and convalescent phases of COVID-19. The prospective study material was composed of cDNA or gDNA derived from T cells, B-cell-depleted T cells, or PBMCs. Subjects who had been exposed to COVID-19, were actively infected with it, or had recovered from it provided the deeply sampled blood TCRbeta repertoires that made up the dataset. The repertoires were released in a freely available public database meant as a resource for research on the immune response to SARS-CoV-2. Samples came from the ongoing ImmuneRACE study (first 160 participants) plus 1,254 subjects from 6 global collaborators. A de-identified subject ID, COVID-19 status, age in years and sex were almost always included in the sample metadata. Where available, HLA class I and class II types were taken from metadata supplied by the sample provider and were not determined by assay-based typing. Findings and caveats that apply to the study as a whole: The amount of clinical and demographic metadata varied by source and participant and was provided uncurated.

Participants in the prospective study were enrolled through a virtual design, were aged roughly 18 to 100 years, and lived in 24 United States geographic areas. Cohort assignment in the prospective study relied on participant-reported clinical history from a screening survey and a study questionnaire. For ImmuneRACE Cohort 3, a participant was defined as recovered based on two consecutive negative NP/OP PCR tests, clearance by a healthcare professional, or resolution of symptoms. Each participant in the prospective study had whole blood, serum and a nasopharyngeal or oropharyngeal swab collected by mobile phlebotomists. Over a roughly 2-month period, participants in the prospective study had the option of providing additional blood draws and questionnaires. Before DNA extraction, blood samples from the prospective study were shipped at room temperature or frozen.

The clonotype was recovered from a woman aged 55 to 70 who had recovered from COVID-19. The chain is made from TRBV9 and TRBJ1-4, and the D gene may be TRBD1, 6 bases matching. Sequencing used PBMCs or T cells enriched from blood (not recorded which). The nucleotides read TGTGCCAGCAGCGTAGGTATTACGGGGGGCCCGGCTAATGAAAAACTGTTTTTT. This yields the protein CASSVGITGGPANEKLFF. The entire variable domain, with the stretches around the CDR3 drawn from the reference TRBV9 and TRBJ1-4 proteins, is DSGVTQTPKHLITATGQRVTLRCSPRSGDLSVYWYQQSLDQGLQFLIQYYNGEERAKGNILERFSAQQFPDLHSELNLSSLELGDSALYFCASSVGITGGPANEKLFFGSGTQLSVL.